This entry lists 21 T cell receptor beta chains sequenced from one sample in a study of cytotoxic CD8 clonotypes in ibrutinib-treated CLL. This table comes from immunoSEQ multiplex PCR, and its TCRdb copy is limited to in-frame clones, with some not included. The profile shows about 63,000 clones, about 65% of them singletons. The specimen comprised PBMCs, sampled after 12 months of ibrutinib treatment. These receptor sequences come from a human donor with chronic lymphocytic leukemia.

The chain carries TRBV18 and TRBJ2-1, with 10 bases lining up with TRBD2. CDR1 KGHSH and CDR2 LQKENI come from the germline V gene. With V trimmed by 6 bases and J by 8 bases, 4 bases remained unmatched. The CDR3 is made up of 13 amino acids. CDR3 protein: CASSLTSGHEQFF. Written as DNA, the CDR3 is TGTGCCAGCTCCTTGACTAGCGGGCATGAGCAGTTCTTC.

V gene TRBV4-3 combines with J gene TRBJ2-3; the D gene could be TRBD1 or TRBD2 (5 bases each). Germline CDR1 LGHNA, CDR2 YSLEER. The CDR3 runs 15 residues. The germline V and J ends were trimmed by 1 base and 2 bases, with 10 bases remaining between them. The CDR3 DNA reads TGCGCCAGCAGCCAAGTCCGGGGACCCACAGATACGCAGTATTTT. This encodes CASSQVRGPTDTQYF.

This clone was observed a handful of times. The rearrangement links TRBV19 to TRBJ2-7; D is uncertain. Between the trimmed V and J ends, which lost 3 bases and 5 bases, there was a span of 11 bases. The germline V gene encodes CDR1 LNHDA and CDR2 SQIVND (reference sequence). The length of the CDR3 is 13 residues. The DNA of the CDR3 is TGTGCCAGTAGTATTGCCCACAAAAACGAGCAGTACTTC. The encoded protein is CASSIAHKNEQYF.

The CDR3 region is CASSQGGIRDRDTGELFF. CDR3 coding DNA: TGTGCCAGCAGCCAAGGGGGGATCCGGGACAGGGACACCGGGGAGCTGTTTTTT. This chain connects TRBV4-2 to TRBJ2-2; 9 bases match TRBD1. The junction had 9 bases not matched to a gene; V was cut back by 1 base and J by 3 bases. The CDR3 covers 18 residues. The germline gives CDR1 LGHNA, CDR2 YNFKEQ.

This clone was observed a single time. J is TRBJ2-2 and V is TRBV11-3, with no clear D. Trimming shortened V by 6 bases and J by 3 bases, and 14 bases separated the two germline ends. Germline V gene sequence: CDR1 SGHNT, CDR2 YENEEA. The CDR3 contains 15 residues. CDR3 loop: CASRGRPSYTGELFF. The CDR3 DNA sequence: TGTGCCAGCAGGGGTCGGCCAAGCTACACCGGGGAGCTGTTTTTT.

This clone turned up a few times. The rearrangement uses TRBV14 and TRBJ1-2; perhaps TRBD1 as D (6 bases). Germline values: CDR1 SGHDN, CDR2 FVKESK. V was clipped by 3 bases and J by 3 bases, with 20 bases between them. This CDR3 is built from 17 residues. The CDR3 DNA is TGTGCCAGCAGCCAGTCAAGAGGGGGGGGCGCGTACTATGGCTACACCTTC. It encodes CASSQSRGGGAYYGYTF.

V and J are TRBV29-1 and TRBJ1-2; TRBD1 matches at 7 bases. Germline V lookup: CDR1 SQVTM, CDR2 ANQGSEA. Germline trimming cut 5 bases from V and 4 bases from J; bases unmatched to any gene: 13. This CDR3 spans 15 amino acids. The CDR3 protein is CSVWLQGVIPYGYTF. The CDR3 DNA reads as TGCAGCGTTTGGCTTCAGGGGGTGATCCCCTATGGCTACACCTTC.

This chain links TRBV20-1 with TRBJ2-5; the match to TRBD2 covers 7 bases. The CDR3 is made up of 11 amino acids. V was pared by 3 bases and J by 14 bases, with 9 bases of the junction left unmatched. From germline, CDR1 is DFQATT and CDR2 SNEGSKA (reference sequence). The DNA of the CDR3 is TGCAGTGCTAGCCTCCTAGCGGACCTATACTTC. Translating it yields CSASLLADLYF.

This clone was seen just once. The chain links TRBV19 to TRBJ2-5; 14 bases map to TRBD2. The closer fit of TRBJ2-7 to the DNA end suggests the J call may be wrong. The germline V gene encodes CDR1 LNHDA and CDR2 SQIVND (reference sequence). The CDR3 consists of 20 residues. This CDR3 reads CASSIGPLRLAGGPSYEQYF. The CDR3 DNA is TGTGCCAGTAGTATAGGGCCCCTGCGACTAGCGGGAGGGCCGTCCTACGAGCAGTACTTC.

Comments on this clone: An end of the junction does not agree with germline; a read error may underlie this. The CDR3: CASSVGSLFYGYTF. CDR3 nucleotides: TGTGCCAGCAGCGTAGGGAGCCTTTTTTATGGCTACACCTTC. V is TRBV13 and J is TRBJ1-2, with D unresolved. CDR3 length: 14 amino acids. CDR1 is PRHDT, CDR2 FYEKMQ, per germline (reference sequence). The full variable domain, rest sourced from reference TRBV13 and TRBJ1-2, is AAGVIQSPRHLIKEKRETATLKCYPIPRHDTVYWYQQGPGQDPQFLISFYEKMQSDKGSIPDRFSAQQFSDYHSELNMSSLELGDSALYFCASSVGSLFYGYTFGSGTRLTVV.

The chain is built from TRBV7-9 and TRBJ1-5; D possibly corresponds to TRBD1 (6 bases). This CDR3 is built from 13 residues. Trimming pared 1 base from V and 5 bases from J, leaving 6 bases between. CDR1 is SEHNR, CDR2 FQNEAQ, per germline (reference sequence). CDR3 nucleotide sequence: TGTGCCAGCAGCTTAGAGGGGGATCAGCCCCAGCATTTT. It codes for CASSLEGDQPQHF.

This CDR3 reads CASSLWRERVEGAPYSNQPQHF. In nucleotides, the CDR3 is TGTGCCAGCAGTTTATGGAGAGAAAGGGTGGAAGGGGCCCCGTATAGCAATCAGCCCCAGCATTTT. The V and J genes are TRBV28 and TRBJ1-5, with D perhaps TRBD1 (5 bases). CDR3 length: 22 amino acids. CDR1 is MDHEN, CDR2 SYDVKM, per germline. V was clipped by 0 bases and J by 0 bases, with 27 bases between them.

The rearrangement uses TRBV9 and TRBJ2-5, with D tentatively TRBD1 (5 bases). Germline V gene lookup returns CDR1 SGDLS and CDR2 YYNGEE. The V gene lost 0 bases and the J gene lost 5 bases, with 14 bases spanning the gap. This CDR3 region has 15 residues. CDR3 nucleotide sequence: TGTGCCAGCAGCGTAGTGAGTGGGGCTGGGGAGACCCAGTACTTC. Protein sequence: CASSVVSGAGETQYF.

This clone came up a few times. The rearrangement links TRBV7-8 to TRBJ2-7, with D unresolved. Per germline, CDR1 SGHVS and CDR2 FQNEAQ. The CDR3 has 13 amino acids. Trimming shortened V by 2 bases and J by 3 bases, and 8 bases separated the two germline ends. In DNA, the CDR3 is TGTGCCAGCAGCTTAACCATTGGCTACGAGCAGTACTTC. Its translation is CASSLTIGYEQYF. Full variable domain (rest looked up from reference TRBV7-8 and TRBJ2-7): GAGVSQSPRYKVAKRGQDVALRCDPISGHVSLFWYQQALGQGPEFLTYFQNEAQLDKSGLPSDRFFAERPEGSVSTLKIQRTQQEDSAVYLCASSLTIGYEQYFGPGTRLTVT.

The chain has TRBV4-2 and TRBJ2-7, with a weak D call TRBD2 (7 bases). The germline CDR1 and CDR2 sequences are LGHNA and YNFKEQ. There are 15 residues in the CDR3. V was cut by 0 bases and J by 4 bases, with 13 bases left in between. The CDR3 protein is CASSQDGGAQYEQYF. Here the CDR3 DNA reads TGTGCCAGCAGCCAAGATGGGGGGGCCCAGTACGAGCAGTACTTC.

The chain joins TRBV18 to TRBJ2-2; 7 nucleotides line up with TRBD2. This CDR3 region has 14 residues. Germline assignment: CDR1 KGHSH and CDR2 LQKENI. The V segment lost 3 bases and the J segment 3 bases; nucleotides outside the gene matches: 1. The CDR3 nucleotides read TGTGCCAGCTCACCCACTAGCGACACCGGGGAGCTGTTTTTT. Encoded protein: CASSPTSDTGELFF.

The V gene is TRBV4-1, the J gene TRBJ2-7, with 8 bases that match TRBD2. The CDR3 spans 17 residues. The J segment lost 1 base and the V segment lost 0 bases, leaving 8 bases of the junction unmatched. The V gene's germline CDR1 is MGHRA and CDR2 YSYEKL. The CDR3 loop is CASSQDLERGISYEQYF. The CDR3 nucleotides read TGCGCCAGCAGCCAAGATCTGGAGCGGGGGATTTCCTACGAGCAGTACTTC.

The genes are TRBV7-2 and TRBJ2-2; 15 nucleotides line up with TRBD2. J was trimmed by 0 bases and V by 5 bases; bases with no gene match: 4. CDR3 length: 18 amino acids. Germline loops: CDR1 SGHTA, CDR2 FQGNSA. The CDR3, as DNA: TGTGCCAGCAGCCGATGGACTAGCGGGAGGGCGAACACCGGGGAGCTGTTTTTT. Translation: CASSRWTSGRANTGELFF.

This clone was detected only once. V gene TRBV6-1 combines with J gene TRBJ2-2, with D possibly matching TRBD2 (5 bases). V lost 8 bases and J 4 bases, leaving 14 bases between the germline ends. Germline CDR1 and CDR2: MNHNS and SASEGT. The CDR3 is made up of 14 amino acids. CDR3 nucleotides: TGTGCCAGCCGAGGACCAGGAGGCACCGGGGAGCTGTTTTTT. The encoded protein is CASRGPGGTGELFF.

J is TRBJ2-7 and V is TRBV7-8; D is unresolved. Germline CDR1 is SGHVS and CDR2 is FQNEAQ. This CDR3 is built from 11 residues. V was pared by 10 bases and J by 3 bases, with 10 bases between. Here the CDR3 DNA reads TGTGCCACCCGATCTGTCTACGAGCAGTACTTC. Encoded protein: CATRSVYEQYF. Full variable domain (remainder filled in from reference TRBV7-8 and TRBJ2-7): GAGVSQSPRYKVAKRGQDVALRCDPISGHVSLFWYQQALGQGPEFLTYFQNEAQLDKSGLPSDRFFAERPEGSVSTLKIQRTQQEDSAVYLCATRSVYEQYFGPGTRLTVT.

The gene calls are TRBV15 and TRBJ2-2; 14 positions agree with TRBD2. The V and J ends lost 4 bases and 0 bases, in that order; junction bases with no gene match: 1. The CDR3 length is 17 residues. Per the germline V gene, CDR1 is LNHNV and CDR2 is YYDKDF (reference sequence). The CDR3 coding sequence is TGTGCCACCAGCACGGGACTAGCGGGAGCGAACACCGGGGAGCTGTTTTTT. This gives the protein CATSTGLAGANTGELFF.